The TCR beta chain described here comes from a study of Ad26.COV2.S vaccination and SARS-CoV-2 variants. Study results and limitations: The authors reported substantial breadth in spike-specific CD8+ and CD4+ T cell responses after vaccination. The TCR-based breadth and depth measures might underestimate overall T cell responses. Vaccinees showed greater spike-specific TCR breadth than placebo recipients. Placebo recipients and vaccine recipients were similar in non-spike TCR breadth.

V shed 3 bases and J shed 7 bases, with 12 bases lying between them. This CDR3 spans 13 amino acids. In germline, CDR1 is LNHDA, CDR2 SQIVND (reference sequence). The method was immunoSEQ multiplex PCR; TCRdb's version includes in-frame clones alone and lacks a portion of them. The sample lists tens of thousands of clones, roughly 80% occurring once. Worth noting for this clone: Its antigen is unknown.

The gene calls are TRBV19 and TRBJ1-1; no clear D. The specimen comprised peripheral blood, sampled after recovery from COVID-19. This sequence was found in a human donor who had recovered from COVID-19. For the CDR3, the DNA is TGTGCCAGTAGTATTAGCCGGGCCCGTGAAGCTTTCTTT. Protein product: CASSISRAREAFF.